These 29 T cell receptor beta chains share one sample of origin, sequenced in a study of blood T cells in healthy people across ages. Through a sample-barcoded 5' primer and a J-beta primer mix, a second PCR was run for about 6 to 11 cycles. TCRdb reanalysed the 5' RACE reads using MiXCR and keeps one entry per CDR3 protein. The sample comprises 450,000 to 700,000 distinct CDR3 sequences, 25% to 30% of which are singletons, and less than 20% rests with the top ten. Sequenced material: blood. Receptors originate from a woman aged 70-85 years in good health.

This chain joins TRBV7-2 and TRBJ2-3, with a possible D match to TRBD2 (6 bases). Germline assignment: CDR1 SGHTA and CDR2 FQGNSA. V lost 1 base and J lost 0, with 14 bases in between. The CDR3 has 17 residues. Written as DNA, the CDR3 is TGTGCCAGCAGCTTAGGGCCAGCGGGTCTTAGCACAGATACGCAGTATTTT. Translating gives CASSLGPAGLSTDTQYF.

This clonotype turned up a few times. CDR3 amino acids: CSAPTSGGLNEQFF. The CDR3 region has the DNA TGCAGTGCCCCGACTAGCGGGGGCCTGAACGAGCAGTTCTTC. V and J are TRBV20-1 and TRBJ2-1; 12 nucleotides agree with TRBD2. The ends lost 6 bases at V and 10 bases at J; junction bases unmatched: 10. The CDR3 length is 14 residues. Germline CDR1 is DFQATT and CDR2 is SNEGSKA (reference sequence).

The genes are TRBV6-6 and TRBJ2-3; D may match TRBD1 or TRBD2 (5 bases each). CDR3 length equals 14 residues. Germline V gene lookup returns CDR1 MNHNY and CDR2 SVGAGI (reference sequence). V was pared by 6 bases and J by 1 base, with 11 bases between. CDR3 residues: CASSWVGGTDTQYF. The CDR3 DNA reads TGTGCCAGCAGCTGGGTGGGGGGCACAGATACGCAGTATTTT.

The V call is TRBV7-2, the J call TRBJ1-2, with TRBD1 matching over 7 bases. Germline V gives CDR1 SGHTA, CDR2 FQGNSA. V dropped 1 base and J dropped 7; count of bases not matched to a gene: 12. The CDR3 runs 16 residues. CDR3 coding DNA: TGTGCCAGCAGCTTAGGATTTGAGGGGGCAAGGGGTGGCTACACCTTC. Protein product: CASSLGFEGARGGYTF.

The chain joins TRBV20-1 to TRBJ1-2; the D is unclear. Germline V CDR1 and CDR2: DFQATT, SNEGSKA (reference sequence). The CDR3 contains 12 residues. The V and J ends lost 4 bases and 1 base respectively, with 7 bases between them. CDR3 loop: CSATAVNYGYTF. The CDR3 region has the DNA TGCAGTGCTACGGCCGTTAACTATGGCTACACCTTC.

As regards this clonotype: This CDR3 is missing its conserved last phenylalanine or tryptophan, likely due to a read error. The V and J genes are TRBV6-5 and TRBJ1-1, with 8 bases lining up with TRBD1. This CDR3 has 12 amino acids. J was trimmed by 11 bases and V by 2 bases; bases with no gene match: 4. Germline V gives CDR1 MNHEY, CDR2 SVGAGI. The CDR3 region has the DNA TGTGCCAGCAGTTACGACAGGGGTTATGCTTTCCTT. It yields the protein CASSYDRGYAFL.

This clonotype has a handful of counts. The rearrangement uses TRBV20-1 and TRBJ1-2; 7 bases align to TRBD1. Trimming took 5 bases from V and 8 from J; bases not matched to a gene: 11. The CDR3 is 13 residues long. From germline, CDR1 is DFQATT and CDR2 SNEGSKA (reference sequence). CDR3 DNA: TGCAGTGCTTCAGCCCCGACAGGGCGAGGCTACACCTTC. Its translation: CSASAPTGRGYTF.

V is TRBV15 and J is TRBJ1-5, with no clear D. Germline V gene sequence: CDR1 LNHNV, CDR2 YYDKDF (reference sequence). The ends were cut back, 0 bases at V and 7 bases at J, with 7 bases in the middle. The CDR3 is made up of 13 amino acids. CDR3 loop: CATSRDTGQPQHF. The DNA for the CDR3 is TGTGCCACCAGCAGAGATACGGGACAGCCCCAGCATTTT.

The gene calls are TRBV10-3 and TRBJ2-7; D unclear. The germline gives CDR1 ENHRY, CDR2 SYGVKD. The V end was cut by 1 base, the J end by 0 bases, with 7 bases between. The CDR3 has 14 residues. CDR3 coding DNA: TGTGCCATCAGTGAGTTGGCGGCCTCCTACGAGCAGTACTTC. Protein sequence: CAISELAASYEQYF.

The gene calls are TRBV20-1 and TRBJ1-1; 7 bases are a match to TRBD1. The CDR3 runs to 13 residues. Germline CDR1 DFQATT, CDR2 SNEGSKA (reference sequence). The trim removed 2 bases at V and 8 bases at J, leaving 8 bases unmatched. The CDR3 DNA reads as TGCAGTGCTAGACACGGACAGGACTTCGAAGCTTTCTTT. Translation gives CSARHGQDFEAFF.

This chain joins TRBV14 and TRBJ1-1; no reliable D call. Deletions cut 1 base from V and 7 bases from J, with 13 bases between. The CDR3 spans 14 residues. CDR1 SGHDN and CDR2 FVKESK come from the germline V gene. The CDR3 region is CASSQATPVNEAFF. The CDR3 DNA is TGTGCCAGCAGCCAAGCGACCCCGGTGAATGAAGCTTTCTTT.

This clonotype appeared a few times. The gene calls are TRBV25-1 and TRBJ1-3, with D unresolved. Germline CDR1 reads MGHDK; CDR2 reads SYGVNS. The CDR3 covers 13 residues. With 1 base removed from V and 6 bases from J, the gap between germline ends came to 7 bases. Here the CDR3 reads CASSELGINTIYF. CDR3 nucleotides: TGTGCCAGCAGTGAATTGGGGATAAACACCATATATTTT.

The rearrangement links TRBV3-1 to TRBJ2-1; 13 bases are a match to TRBD2. Germline CDR1 reads LGHDT; CDR2 reads YNNKEL (reference sequence). There are 17 residues in the CDR3. The trim removed 4 bases at V and 5 bases at J, leaving 8 bases unmatched. CDR3 loop: CASSPQTSGGPHNEQFF. CDR3 in DNA: TGTGCCAGCAGCCCGCAGACTAGCGGGGGGCCCCACAATGAGCAGTTCTTC.

CDR3 region: CASAPGQGASGYTF. The CDR3 nucleotides read TGTGCCAGCGCACCGGGACAGGGGGCTAGTGGCTACACCTTC. The chain couples TRBV7-9 to TRBJ1-2; 12 positions match TRBD1. Trimming cost V 8 bases and J 7 bases; bases outside gene matches: 8. Germline V CDR1 and CDR2: SEHNR, FQNEAQ (reference sequence). CDR3 length equals 14 residues.

In its sample, this clonotype was seen many times. The germline gene is not matched at one end of the junction; a read error may be the cause. The V gene is TRBV5-1, the J gene TRBJ2-5, with TRBD2 as a possible D gene (6 bases). This CDR3 is 14 amino acids long. The germline V gene encodes CDR1 SGHRS and CDR2 YFSETQ. CDR3 sequence: CASSLGGDQETQYF. The CDR3 bases are TGTGCCAGCAGCTTAGGCGGGGACCAAGAGACCCAGTACTTC.

Only a few counts were recorded for this clonotype. A much larger clone lies one base from this, so it may be a read error. V usage is TRBV12-3 or TRBV12-4 and J usage is TRBJ2-5; the D is unclear. V gave up 3 bases and J gave up 4 bases, with 12 bases separating them. The CDR3 has 14 residues. The DNA of the CDR3 is TGTGCCAGCAGTTTGGCGCGGTCCACAGAGACCCAGTACTTC. Its translation: CASSLARSTETQYF.

The chain links TRBV10-3 to TRBJ2-3, with 13 positions matching TRBD2. The germline CDR1 and CDR2 sequences are ENHRY and SYGVKD. The V and J ends lost 5 bases and 7 bases, in that order; junction bases with no gene match: 15. The CDR3 extends over 18 amino acids. The CDR3 coding sequence is TGTGCCATCAGTTGGACTAGCGGGGGCCGTTATGGACTCTATACGCAGTATTTT. Residues: CAISWTSGGRYGLYTQYF.

The rearrangement joins TRBV15 to TRBJ2-7; 7 nucleotides match TRBD2. V lost 0 bases to trimming and J lost 4 bases; unmatched junction nucleotides: 6. Germline-derived CDR1 and CDR2 are LNHNV and YYDKDF (reference sequence). The CDR3 runs 15 residues. Here the CDR3 reads CATSRESGGTYEQYF. The CDR3 nucleotides are TGTGCCACCAGCAGAGAATCGGGGGGAACTTACGAGCAGTACTTC.

Remarks on this clonotype: One end of the junction is discordant with germline, which a read error may explain. The V gene is TRBV5-6, the J gene TRBJ2-3, with a possible D match to TRBD2 (6 bases). The CDR3 runs 18 residues. Germline CDR1 reads SGHDT; CDR2 reads YYEEEE. The CDR3 loop reads CASSSELAGSLSTATQYF. CDR3 DNA: TGTGCCAGCAGCTCGGAACTGGCGGGGTCCCTTAGCACAGCTACGCAGTATTTT. Full variable domain (outside the CDR3, taken from reference TRBV5-6 and TRBJ2-3): DAGVTQSPTHLIKTRGQQVTLRCSPKSGHDTVSWYQQALGQGPQFIFQYYEEEERQRGNFPDRFSGHQFPNYSSELNVNALLLGDSALYLCASSSELAGSLSTATQYFGPGTRLTVL.

This clonotype was found a few times. This sequence joins TRBV12-3 or TRBV12-4 and TRBJ2-3; the match to TRBD1 covers 10 bases. Trimming at V came to 3 bases and at J to 4 bases, leaving 7 bases not matched to a gene. This CDR3 is built from 16 residues. For the CDR3, the DNA is TGTGCCAGCAGTTTCCGGGACAGGGGAGCGTCAGATACGCAGTATTTT. Amino acid sequence: CASSFRDRGASDTQYF.

The genes are TRBV19 and TRBJ1-2; weak D call: TRBD1 (5 bases). The germline V gene has CDR1 LNHDA and CDR2 SQIVND (reference sequence). Trimming removed 3 bases at V and 6 bases at J, with 14 bases between. This CDR3 is 14 amino acids long. The CDR3 nucleotides read TGTGCCAGTAGTATGTGGGGTAGGGGAAATGGCTACACCTTC. The encoded protein is CASSMWGRGNGYTF.

This clonotype was recorded a few times. This sequence joins TRBV20-1 and TRBJ1-3, with TRBD1 matching 8 bases. This CDR3 is 13 amino acids long. J was trimmed by 7 bases and V by 5 bases; bases with no gene match: 7. Germline V gives CDR1 DFQATT, CDR2 SNEGSKA (reference sequence). The CDR3 reads CSAPDRVINTIYF. CDR3 nucleotides: TGCAGTGCTCCGGACAGGGTTATTAACACCATATATTTT.

The rearrangement links TRBV6-5 to TRBJ2-1; a weak D match, TRBD1 (6 bases). The J call may be faulty, since TRBJ2-7 better matches the DNA end. Germline values: CDR1 MNHEY, CDR2 SVGAGI. The CDR3 sequence is 11 residues long. The CDR3 protein is CASRTDYEQYF. The CDR3, as DNA: TGTGCCAGTAGGACAGACTACGAGCAGTACTTC.

This clonotype appeared a few times. The V gene is TRBV4-3, the J gene TRBJ1-1, with TRBD1 matching 7 bases. After removal of 2 bases from V and 7 bases from J, the junction contained 7 bases not matched to a gene. The germline gives CDR1 LGHNA, CDR2 YSLEER. This CDR3 is built from 14 residues. CDR3 nucleotides: TGCGCCAGCAGCCAAACTGGGACAGCCAATGAAGCTTTCTTT. Translated: CASSQTGTANEAFF.

The CDR3 reads CASSDRLAAPYEQYF. Written as DNA, the CDR3 is TGTGCCAGCAGCGACCGGTTAGCGGCCCCCTACGAGCAGTACTTC. The chain employs TRBV7-3 and TRBJ2-5, with a possible D match to TRBD2 (6 bases). Near its end, the DNA agrees better with TRBJ2-7, so the J call may be wrong. This CDR3 comprises 15 residues. Germline assignment: CDR1 SGHTA and CDR2 FQGTGA.

The gene calls are TRBV6-5 and TRBJ1-5; possibly TRBD1 for D (6 bases). The CDR3 covers 15 residues. Germline V gene sequence: CDR1 MNHEY, CDR2 SVGAGI. The V gene lost 5 bases and the J gene lost 0 bases, with 11 bases spanning the gap. The CDR3 nucleotides are TGTGCCAGCAGTCCCCAGGGGAATAGCAATCAGCCCCAGCATTTT. This codes for CASSPQGNSNQPQHF.

The rearrangement uses TRBV20-1 and TRBJ2-1, with D possibly matching TRBD2 (7 bases). There are 17 residues in the CDR3. The V gene lost 0 bases and the J gene lost 6 bases, with 21 bases spanning the gap. Germline CDR1 and CDR2: DFQATT and SNEGSKA (reference sequence). Here the CDR3 DNA reads TGCAGTGCTAGAGATGTCTGGGAGGGGGGGCCCGGCAATGAGCAGTTCTTC. It yields the protein CSARDVWEGGPGNEQFF.

Only a few counts were recorded for this clonotype. V usage is TRBV7-2 and J usage is TRBJ2-5; 8 nucleotides match TRBD2. Per germline, CDR1 SGHTA and CDR2 FQGNSA. The J segment lost 4 bases and the V segment lost 2 bases, leaving 6 bases of the junction unmatched. The CDR3 length is 15 residues. For the CDR3, the DNA is TGTGCCAGCAGCTTAATACGGGGGGGAAGAGAGACCCAGTACTTC. Amino acid sequence: CASSLIRGGRETQYF.

This clonotype was detected many times. This chain connects TRBV7-3 to TRBJ1-1; D uncertain. The CDR3 is 14 residues long. V dropped 2 bases and J dropped 1 base, with 8 bases sitting between them. Germline assignment: CDR1 SGHTA and CDR2 FQGTGA. The CDR3 bases are TGTGCCAGCAGCTTATCCGGGCAGAACACTGAAGCTTTCTTT. Encoded protein: CASSLSGQNTEAFF.